The clone carrying this T cell receptor (beta chain) has a count of ten or more. Its antigen is unknown. This entry belongs to a study of T-cell reconstitution after alpha-beta-depleted transplantation in children. Study-wide points: Newly produced T cells mostly provided counts and TCRbeta diversity after one year, as hyperexpanded clones declined. Approximately two months post-transplant, alpha-beta T cells reportedly originated from several hundred expanded graft clones. Some patients showed high day-60 TCRbeta diversity, which derived from surviving recipient T cells and thymic progenitors.

Unique molecular identifiers featured in how the TCRbeta library was prepared. TCRdb ran MiXCR on the PCR reads and lists one entry per CDR3 protein. The profile covers about 300,000 distinct CDR3 sequences, with about 9.4% appearing a single time and around 7.6% taken by the ten largest. CDR1 is SGHTA, CDR2 FQGTGA, per germline. The CDR3 sequence is 17 residues long. Germline trimming cut 5 bases from V and 0 bases from J; bases unmatched to any gene: 9. The chain has TRBV7-3 and TRBJ2-1; 8 positions match TRBD2. Sequenced here: PBMCs, sampled before TCRalphabeta/CD19-depleted stem cell transplant. The sequence was collected from a boy less than two years old with acute myeloid leukemia, due to receive a stem cell transplant. The CDR3 loop reads CASSKGPGLASYNEQFF. For the CDR3, the DNA is TGTGCCAGCAGCAAAGGCCCTGGACTAGCCTCCTACAATGAGCAGTTCTTC. Looking up the rest from reference TRBV7-3 and TRBJ2-1 gives the full variable domain: GAGVSQTPSNKVTEKGKYVELRCDPISGHTALYWYRQSLGQGPEFLIYFQGTGAADDSGLPNDRFFAVRPEGSVSTLKIQRTERGDSAVYLCASSKGPGLASYNEQFFGPGTRLTVL.